These T cell receptor beta chains were read from a single sample in a study of blood T cell repertoires in COVID-19. The data were produced by immunoSEQ multiplex PCR, yet TCRdb's version contains in-frame clones alone and is incomplete. The table records tens of thousands of clones, more than 70% of them present only once. The source material was peripheral blood. Receptors originate from a human donor in a cohort sampled during active COVID-19. CDR3s include the opening cysteine and the closing phenylalanine or tryptophan. The D gene is left open where the match is weak. Part of the rows lack a size; the others show once, few, many or a class for expanded clones.

j_gene: TRBJ2-5; d_gene: TRBD1; v_gene: TRBV9; abundance: .; CDR3aa: CASSVQGAKTQYF; CDR3nt: TGTGCCAGCAGCGTTCAGGGGGCTAAGACCCAGTACTTC
j_gene: TRBJ1-5; d_gene: TRBD1; v_gene: TRBV28; abundance: .; CDR3aa: CASSRQGGLNQPQHF; CDR3nt: TGTGCCAGCAGTCGACAGGGCGGATTAAATCAGCCCCAGCATTTT
j_gene: TRBJ2-5; d_gene: TRBD1; v_gene: TRBV15; abundance: .; CDR3aa: CATSGYRGQETQYF; CDR3nt: TGTGCCACCAGCGGTTACAGGGGGCAGGAGACCCAGTACTTC
j_gene: TRBJ1-2; d_gene: .; v_gene: TRBV18; abundance: .; CDR3aa: CASSPDKNYGYTF; CDR3nt: TGTGCCAGCTCACCTGACAAGAACTATGGCTACACCTTC
j_gene: TRBJ1-5; d_gene: .; v_gene: TRBV9; abundance: .; CDR3aa: CASSVEARPDDSAQHF; CDR3nt: TGTGCCAGCAGCGTAGAGGCCAGACCCGACGACTCAGCCCAGCATTTT
j_gene: TRBJ1-2; d_gene: .; v_gene: TRBV10-2; abundance: .; CDR3aa: CASSDGGYGYTF; CDR3nt: TGCGCCAGCAGTGACGGGGGCTATGGCTACACCTTC
j_gene: TRBJ2-3; d_gene: TRBD2; v_gene: TRBV9; abundance: .; CDR3aa: CASSARGGGGATDTQYF; CDR3nt: TGTGCCAGCAGCGCCCGGGGCGGCGGGGGGGCAACAGATACGCAGTATTTT
j_gene: TRBJ1-6; d_gene: .; v_gene: TRBV6-6; abundance: .; CDR3aa: CASSYQGRYNSPLHF; CDR3nt: TGTGCCAGCAGTTACCAGGGCCGCTATAATTCACCCCTCCACTTT
j_gene: TRBJ1-6; d_gene: TRBD1; v_gene: TRBV6-5; abundance: .; CDR3aa: CAARQGLQPLHF; CDR3nt: TGTGCCGCCAGACAGGGTTTGCAACCCCTCCACTTT
j_gene: TRBJ1-6; d_gene: .; v_gene: TRBV9; abundance: .; CDR3aa: CASSVGPRDSPLHF; CDR3nt: TGTGCCAGCAGCGTAGGTCCCAGGGATTCACCCCTCCACTTT
j_gene: TRBJ1-2; d_gene: TRBD1; v_gene: TRBV2; abundance: .; CDR3aa: CASSDVRGLYGYTF; CDR3nt: TGTGCCAGCAGTGATGTCAGGGGGCTGTATGGCTACACCTTC
j_gene: TRBJ2-7; d_gene: .; v_gene: TRBV7-9; abundance: .; CDR3aa: CASTSTGGAYEQYF; CDR3nt: TGTGCCAGCACCTCCACGGGGGGCGCCTACGAGCAGTACTTC
j_gene: TRBJ2-1; d_gene: TRBD2; v_gene: TRBV7-2; abundance: .; CDR3aa: CASTTRGGRLNEQFF; CDR3nt: TGTGCCAGCACCACCCGGGGGGGCCGTCTCAATGAGCAGTTCTTC
j_gene: TRBJ2-7; d_gene: .; v_gene: TRBV6-1; abundance: once; CDR3aa: CASSDPLQGTYEQYF; CDR3nt: TGTGCCAGCAGTGACCCCCTCCAGGGAACCTACGAGCAGTACTTC
j_gene: TRBJ1-1; d_gene: .; v_gene: TRBV6-5; abundance: .; CDR3aa: CASKDGSSGTEAFF; CDR3nt: TGTGCCAGCAAGGATGGTTCATCGGGAACTGAAGCTTTCTTT
j_gene: TRBJ1-1; d_gene: .; v_gene: TRBV12-3/TRBV12-4; abundance: .; CDR3aa: CASSLGMNTEAFF; CDR3nt: TGTGCCAGCAGTTTGGGCATGAACACTGAAGCTTTCTTT
j_gene: TRBJ1-2; d_gene: TRBD1; v_gene: TRBV6-5; abundance: .; CDR3aa: CASIPDRAYGYTF; CDR3nt: TGTGCCAGCATTCCCGACAGGGCCTATGGCTACACCTTC
j_gene: TRBJ1-2; d_gene: TRBD1; v_gene: TRBV5-4; abundance: .; CDR3aa: CASKSGRGLDYGYTF; CDR3nt: TGTGCCAGCAAGAGTGGCAGGGGGCTTGACTATGGCTACACCTTC
j_gene: TRBJ2-1; d_gene: .; v_gene: TRBV6-1; abundance: .; CDR3aa: CASSEVRGGSYNEQFF; CDR3nt: TGTGCCAGCAGTGAAGTAAGGGGCGGCTCCTACAATGAGCAGTTCTTC
j_gene: TRBJ1-6; d_gene: TRBD1; v_gene: TRBV7-2; abundance: .; CDR3aa: CASSFSGTGAPLHF; CDR3nt: TGTGCCAGCAGCTTCTCCGGGACAGGGGCACCCCTCCACTTT
j_gene: TRBJ1-5; d_gene: .; v_gene: TRBV12-3/TRBV12-4; abundance: .; CDR3aa: CASRFTGNQPQHF; CDR3nt: TGTGCCAGCAGGTTTACAGGTAATCAGCCCCAGCATTTT
j_gene: TRBJ2-1; d_gene: .; v_gene: TRBV5-1; abundance: .; CDR3aa: CASSLPESSNEQFF; CDR3nt: TGCGCCAGCAGCTTACCAGAATCCAGCAATGAGCAGTTCTTC
j_gene: TRBJ1-2; d_gene: .; v_gene: TRBV7-9; abundance: .; CDR3aa: CASSLEGTTNYGYTF; CDR3nt: TGTGCCAGCAGCTTAGAGGGGACAACTAACTATGGCTACACCTTC
j_gene: TRBJ2-1; d_gene: TRBD2; v_gene: TRBV3-1/TRBV3-2; abundance: .; CDR3aa: CASSQELRRGEQFF; CDR3nt: TGTGCCAGCAGCCAAGAACTCCGGCGGGGGGAGCAGTTCTTC
j_gene: TRBJ1-3; d_gene: TRBD1; v_gene: TRBV30; abundance: .; CDR3aa: CAWGSGTAPGNTIYF; CDR3nt: TGTGCCTGGGGGTCCGGGACAGCCCCTGGAAACACCATATATTTT
j_gene: TRBJ1-2; d_gene: .; v_gene: TRBV6-5; abundance: .; CDR3aa: CASSRTVNYGYTF; CDR3nt: TGTGCCAGCAGTCGGACAGTAAACTATGGCTACACCTTC
j_gene: TRBJ2-5; d_gene: TRBD2; v_gene: TRBV25-1; abundance: .; CDR3aa: CASSRRGGGETQYF; CDR3nt: TGTGCCAGCAGTCGGCGGGGGGGCGGAGAGACCCAGTACTTC
j_gene: TRBJ2-2; d_gene: TRBD2; v_gene: TRBV7-7; abundance: .; CDR3aa: CASSKLAGGPSGELFF; CDR3nt: TGTGCTAGCAGCAAACTAGCGGGGGGGCCGTCCGGGGAGCTGTTTTTT
j_gene: TRBJ1-5; d_gene: TRBD1; v_gene: TRBV27; abundance: few; CDR3aa: CASRQGAQPQHF; CDR3nt: TGTGCCAGCCGACAGGGGGCACAGCCCCAGCATTTT
j_gene: TRBJ2-3; d_gene: .; v_gene: TRBV18; abundance: .; CDR3aa: CASSKLIPTDTQYF; CDR3nt: TGTGCCAGCTCCAAACTAATTCCCACAGATACGCAGTATTTT
j_gene: TRBJ1-2; d_gene: .; v_gene: TRBV7-9; abundance: .; CDR3aa: CASSINTNYGYTF; CDR3nt: TGTGCCAGCAGCATTAACACTAACTATGGCTACACCTTC
j_gene: TRBJ1-1; d_gene: .; v_gene: TRBV6-5; abundance: .; CDR3aa: CASSYSAGGNTEAFF; CDR3nt: TGTGCCAGCAGTTACTCCGCTGGGGGCAACACTGAAGCTTTCTTT
j_gene: TRBJ2-7; d_gene: TRBD2; v_gene: TRBV19; abundance: .; CDR3aa: CASSIPPPGGRAYEQYF; CDR3nt: TGTGCCAGTAGTATACCGCCCCCGGGGGGTCGGGCCTACGAGCAGTACTTC
j_gene: TRBJ2-2; d_gene: TRBD1; v_gene: TRBV10-1; abundance: .; CDR3aa: CASSIQGASGELFF; CDR3nt: TGCGCCAGCAGTATACAGGGGGCGTCCGGGGAGCTGTTTTTT
j_gene: TRBJ2-3; d_gene: .; v_gene: TRBV18; abundance: .; CDR3aa: CASSLQGFLGTDTQYF; CDR3nt: TGTGCCAGCTCACTTCAGGGTTTTCTCGGGACAGATACGCAGTATTTT
j_gene: TRBJ1-5; d_gene: TRBD1; v_gene: TRBV6-5; abundance: .; CDR3aa: CASHGTGTVNQPQHF; CDR3nt: TGTGCCAGCCATGGGACAGGGACGGTCAATCAGCCCCAGCATTTT
j_gene: TRBJ2-3; d_gene: .; v_gene: TRBV14; abundance: .; CDR3aa: CASSLRQYTDTQYF; CDR3nt: TGTGCCAGCAGCCTTCGACAGTACACAGATACGCAGTATTTT
j_gene: TRBJ1-2; d_gene: TRBD1; v_gene: TRBV7-9; abundance: .; CDR3aa: CASSLDQGDYGYTF; CDR3nt: TGTGCCAGCAGCTTAGACCAGGGGGACTATGGCTACACCTTC
j_gene: TRBJ2-5; d_gene: .; v_gene: TRBV5-4; abundance: once; CDR3aa: CASSLSQGPETQYF; CDR3nt: TGTGCCAGCAGCTTGTCTCAGGGGCCAGAGACCCAGTACTTC
j_gene: TRBJ1-1; d_gene: .; v_gene: TRBV6-2/TRBV6-3; abundance: .; CDR3aa: CASSTTGGEAFF; CDR3nt: TGTGCCAGCAGCACCACTGGAGGTGAAGCTTTCTTT
j_gene: TRBJ1-2; d_gene: .; v_gene: TRBV5-1; abundance: once; CDR3aa: CASQGSYGYTF; CDR3nt: TGCGCCAGTCAGGGTTCCTATGGCTACACCTTC
j_gene: TRBJ1-3; d_gene: .; v_gene: TRBV7-9; abundance: once; CDR3aa: CASSLWRHHSGNTIYF; CDR3nt: TGTGCCAGCAGCTTATGGCGACACCACTCTGGAAACACCATATATTTT
j_gene: TRBJ1-1; d_gene: TRBD1; v_gene: TRBV6-5; abundance: .; CDR3aa: CASTEGQVNTEAFF; CDR3nt: TGTGCCAGCACGGAGGGACAGGTGAACACTGAAGCTTTCTTT
j_gene: TRBJ2-3; d_gene: TRBD1; v_gene: TRBV18; abundance: .; CDR3aa: CASSLSTGGTDTQYF; CDR3nt: TGTGCCAGCTCCCTATCAACAGGGGGCACAGATACGCAGTATTTT
j_gene: TRBJ2-3; d_gene: .; v_gene: TRBV4-1; abundance: .; CDR3aa: CASSQVGAALQDTQYF; CDR3nt: TGCGCCAGCAGCCAAGTTGGAGCGGCGCTTCAAGATACGCAGTATTTT
j_gene: TRBJ2-7; d_gene: TRBD2; v_gene: TRBV15; abundance: .; CDR3aa: CATSRDGGGDYEQYF; CDR3nt: TGTGCCACCAGCAGAGATGGCGGGGGGGACTACGAGCAGTACTTC
j_gene: TRBJ2-2; d_gene: TRBD1; v_gene: TRBV4-2; abundance: .; CDR3aa: CASSQDLGQGAAGELFF; CDR3nt: TGTGCCAGCAGCCAAGATCTTGGGCAGGGGGCTGCCGGGGAGCTGTTTTTT
j_gene: TRBJ1-1; d_gene: TRBD1; v_gene: TRBV11-2; abundance: .; CDR3aa: CASSRGGQGWTEAFF; CDR3nt: TGTGCCAGCTCCCGAGGGGGCCAAGGGTGGACTGAAGCTTTCTTT
j_gene: TRBJ2-3; d_gene: TRBD1; v_gene: TRBV5-4; abundance: once; CDR3aa: CASSPGTGLDTQYF; CDR3nt: TGTGCCAGCAGCCCTGGGACAGGACTAGATACGCAGTATTTT
j_gene: TRBJ1-4; d_gene: .; v_gene: TRBV7-2; abundance: .; CDR3aa: CASSSTGPTNEKLFF; CDR3nt: TGTGCCAGCAGTTCTACAGGGCCAACTAATGAAAAACTGTTTTTT
j_gene: TRBJ1-6; d_gene: .; v_gene: TRBV30; abundance: .; CDR3aa: CAWGSGGRSPLHF; CDR3nt: TGTGCCTGGGGGAGCGGGGGAAGATCACCCCTCCACTTT
j_gene: TRBJ2-2; d_gene: .; v_gene: TRBV5-1; abundance: .; CDR3aa: CASSLVQGNTGELFF; CDR3nt: TGCGCCAGCAGCTTGGTGCAGGGGAACACCGGGGAGCTGTTTTTT
j_gene: TRBJ1-1; d_gene: .; v_gene: TRBV29-1; abundance: .; CDR3aa: CSVEQEMNTEAFF; CDR3nt: TGCAGCGTGGAACAGGAAATGAACACTGAAGCTTTCTTT
j_gene: TRBJ1-2; d_gene: .; v_gene: TRBV6-5; abundance: .; CDR3aa: CASRLGQSYGYTF; CDR3nt: TGTGCCAGCAGACTGGGGCAGTCTTATGGCTACACCTTC
j_gene: TRBJ1-1; d_gene: TRBD1; v_gene: TRBV29-1; abundance: .; CDR3aa: CSVGRTGLRDTEAFF; CDR3nt: TGCAGCGTCGGAAGGACAGGGCTTAGGGACACTGAAGCTTTCTTT
j_gene: TRBJ2-4; d_gene: .; v_gene: TRBV4-1; abundance: .; CDR3aa: CASSHPTYDVGNIQYF; CDR3nt: TGCGCCAGCAGCCACCCCACGTATGATGTCGGAAACATTCAGTACTTC
j_gene: TRBJ1-1; d_gene: TRBD1; v_gene: TRBV27; abundance: .; CDR3aa: CASSNRQGRVTEAFF; CDR3nt: TGTGCCAGCAGTAACCGACAGGGAAGGGTCACTGAAGCTTTCTTT
j_gene: TRBJ2-2; d_gene: TRBD2; v_gene: TRBV7-6; abundance: .; CDR3aa: CASSHPRGLAGGTNTGELFF; CDR3nt: TGTGCCAGCAGCCACCCCAGAGGGCTAGCGGGGGGGACGAACACCGGGGAGCTGTTTTTT